The 21 T cell receptor beta chains reported below all come from one sample, sequenced in a study of T cells after somatic rescue of genetic block. Profiled with immunoSEQ multiplex PCR; TCRdb holds only in-frame clones, not every one. The sample records 55,000 to 75,000 clones, around 90% being singletons. The specimen sequenced was peripheral blood mononuclear cells (PBMCs). Receptors were obtained from a middle-aged man.

The V and J genes are TRBV7-2 and TRBJ2-3; D is possibly TRBD1 (5 bases). This CDR3 has 14 amino acids. Germline loops: CDR1 SGHTA, CDR2 FQGNSA. With 4 bases removed from V and 1 base from J, the gap between germline ends came to 9 bases. CDR3 DNA: TGTGCCAGCAGCTGGACAACTGGCACAGATACGCAGTATTTT. It translates to CASSWTTGTDTQYF.

The chain has TRBV7-9 and TRBJ1-4; D is ambiguous. The germline V gene has CDR1 SEHNR and CDR2 FQNEAQ (reference sequence). This CDR3 comprises 14 residues. V lost 2 bases to trimming and J lost 8 bases, with 12 bases between them. The CDR3 DNA is TGTGCCAGCAGCTTATTGGGTATTAACGAAAAACTGTTTTTT. As protein: CASSLLGINEKLFF.

A note on this clone: Other DNA sequences in this specimen translate into the identical CDR3. The rearrangement uses TRBV9 and TRBJ2-7; D ambiguous. The CDR3 spans 15 residues. Germline-derived CDR1 and CDR2 are SGDLS and YYNGEE. The V end was cut by 0 bases, the J end by 0 bases, with 10 bases between. CDR3 sequence: CASSVGTASSYEQYF. Written as DNA, the CDR3 is TGTGCCAGCAGCGTAGGTACCGCCAGCTCCTACGAGCAGTACTTC.

The V and J genes are TRBV19 and TRBJ2-3; D unresolved. V dropped 3 bases and J dropped 0 bases, with 13 bases sitting between them. The length of the CDR3 is 16 residues. Germline V gene lookup returns CDR1 LNHDA and CDR2 SQIVND (reference sequence). The CDR3 nucleotides read TGTGCCAGTAGTATCGGTCAGACCCCTAGCACAGATACGCAGTATTTT. Its translation is CASSIGQTPSTDTQYF.

The CDR3 here is CASSNRQGYQPQHF. CDR3 in DNA: TGTGCCAGCAGCAATCGACAGGGTTATCAGCCCCAGCATTTT. The chain couples TRBV7-8 to TRBJ1-5; 7 nucleotides match TRBD1. This CDR3 has 14 amino acids. With 5 bases clipped from V and 5 bases from J, the junction kept 6 bases outside the gene matches. Germline CDR1 is SGHVS and CDR2 is FQNEAQ. Full variable domain (remainder filled in from reference TRBV7-8 and TRBJ1-5): GAGVSQSPRYKVAKRGQDVALRCDPISGHVSLFWYQQALGQGPEFLTYFQNEAQLDKSGLPSDRFFAERPEGSVSTLKIQRTQQEDSAVYLCASSNRQGYQPQHFGDGTRLSIL.

V and J are TRBV19 and TRBJ2-3; the match to TRBD1 covers 11 bases. Germline CDR1 LNHDA, CDR2 SQIVND (reference sequence). This CDR3 region has 15 residues. Trimming cost V 5 bases and J 5 bases; bases outside gene matches: 6. The CDR3 loop is CASSAWTGGQDTQYF. CDR3 nucleotide sequence: TGTGCCAGTAGTGCCTGGACAGGGGGCCAAGATACGCAGTATTTT.

The count of this clone is one. The rearrangement uses TRBV6-6 and TRBJ2-1; D is perhaps TRBD1 (6 bases). The CDR3 covers 15 residues. Trimming cost V 5 bases and J 0 bases, with 11 bases left between them. Germline lookup yields CDR1 MNHNY and CDR2 SVGAGI (reference sequence). In nucleotides, the CDR3 is TGTGCCAGCAGTAACCAGGGGAGCTCCTACAATGAGCAGTTCTTC. Translation: CASSNQGSSYNEQFF.

This sequence joins TRBV28 and TRBJ1-1; D is perhaps TRBD1 (5 bases). Trimming left V 4 bases short and J 2 bases short, with 14 bases between. CDR1 and CDR2 (germline): MDHEN, SYDVKM. There are 15 residues in the CDR3. The CDR3 spells CASSSAGTDNTEAFF. CDR3 in DNA: TGTGCCAGCAGTTCAGCCGGGACTGATAACACTGAAGCTTTCTTT.

The chain recombines TRBV19 with TRBJ1-4, with D perhaps matching TRBD1 (6 bases). Germline CDR1 is LNHDA and CDR2 is SQIVND (reference sequence). Trimming took 7 bases from V and 5 from J, leaving 14 bases between them. This CDR3 is 14 amino acids long. The DNA for the CDR3 is TGTGCCAGTAACTTTGGGGGCGCGAATGAAAAACTGTTTTTT. The encoded protein is CASNFGGANEKLFF.

The chain employs TRBV19 and TRBJ2-7; 11 bases are a match to TRBD1. Germline-derived CDR1 and CDR2 are LNHDA and SQIVND (reference sequence). The V gene end was trimmed by 5 bases and the J gene end by 4 bases; junction bases not matched to a gene: 7. The CDR3 has 15 amino acids. CDR3 region: CASSLSGQGAYEQYF. DNA of the CDR3: TGTGCCAGTAGTCTATCCGGACAGGGGGCTTACGAGCAGTACTTC.

The V call is TRBV14, the J call TRBJ2-5, with D maybe TRBD2 (6 bases). This CDR3 has 15 amino acids. V was shortened by 4 bases and J by 5 bases, with 17 bases between the two germline ends. Germline loops: CDR1 SGHDN, CDR2 FVKESK. This chain's CDR3 is CASSLRHPAGETQYF. The CDR3 nucleotides are TGTGCCAGCAGCCTCCGGCACCCCGCGGGGGAGACCCAGTACTTC.

The CDR3 loop reads CASSVSPVAVNTGELFF. Here the CDR3 DNA reads TGTGCCAGCAGCGTTTCCCCGGTGGCGGTGAACACCGGGGAGCTGTTTTTT. V gene TRBV9 combines with J gene TRBJ2-2; no reliable D call. The V end was cut by 2 bases, the J end by 1 base, with 15 bases between. The CDR3 spans 17 residues. The germline V gene encodes CDR1 SGDLS and CDR2 YYNGEE.

V is TRBV9 and J is TRBJ2-7, with 9 bases matching TRBD2. J lost 4 bases, V lost 6 bases, and 5 bases had no gene match. Germline lookup yields CDR1 SGDLS and CDR2 YYNGEE. The CDR3 sequence is 13 residues long. CDR3 bases: TGTGCCAGCAAGCGGGGGGCCGGGTACGAGCAGTACTTC. It encodes CASKRGAGYEQYF.

The chain combines TRBV15 with TRBJ1-5; no clear D gene. Between the trimmed V and J ends, which lost 5 bases and 2 bases, there was a span of 4 bases. In germline, CDR1 is LNHNV, CDR2 YYDKDF (reference sequence). The CDR3 extends over 12 amino acids. CDR3: CATSRRNQPQHF. DNA for the CDR3: TGTGCCACCAGCCGACGCAATCAGCCCCAGCATTTT.

The chain recombines TRBV2 with TRBJ1-5; D not resolved. V lost 7 bases, J lost 1 base, and 8 bases lay in between. This CDR3 comprises 13 residues. The germline CDR1 and CDR2 sequences are SNHLY and FYNNEI. The CDR3 sequence: CASTPFSNQPQHF. CDR3 coding DNA: TGTGCCAGCACACCGTTCAGCAATCAGCCCCAGCATTTT.

The chain employs TRBV7-9 and TRBJ2-7; either TRBD1 or TRBD2 may supply D (6 bases each). This CDR3 is built from 12 residues. CDR1 is SEHNR, CDR2 FQNEAQ, per germline (reference sequence). The V and J ends lost 5 bases and 4 bases respectively, with 9 bases between them. DNA of the CDR3: TGTGCCAGCAGCCGGGGGCCTTACGAGCAGTACTTC. The encoded protein is CASSRGPYEQYF.

The V gene is TRBV11-2, the J gene TRBJ1-4; D unclear. V was cut by 1 base and J by 3 bases, with 3 bases left in between. CDR3 size: 13 residues. The germline V gene encodes CDR1 SGHAT and CDR2 FQNNGV. The CDR3 spells CASSLGPNEKLFF. CDR3 nucleotide sequence: TGTGCCAGCAGCTTAGGGCCTAATGAAAAACTGTTTTTT.

The gene calls are TRBV19 and TRBJ2-3; the D is unclear. The length of the CDR3 is 19 residues. The germline gives CDR1 LNHDA, CDR2 SQIVND (reference sequence). Trimming pared 3 bases from V and 1 base from J, leaving 23 bases between. The chain's CDR3 is CASSISASHGSWRTDTQYF. DNA for the CDR3: TGTGCCAGTAGTATCTCGGCGAGCCATGGTTCCTGGCGCACAGATACGCAGTATTTT.

This chain connects TRBV25-1 to TRBJ1-6, with D possibly TRBD1 on 5 matching bases. CDR1 MGHDK and CDR2 SYGVNS come from the germline V gene. This CDR3 spans 12 amino acids. Trimming pared 6 bases from V and 14 bases from J, leaving 14 bases between. The CDR3 sequence is CASRAGRRSLHF. The CDR3 nucleotides read TGTGCCAGCAGAGCGGGACGACGATCCCTCCACTTT.

Points on this clone: Its ends do not fully match the called genes, so a read error is possible. The chain employs TRBV5-1 and TRBJ2-1; 7 bases fit TRBD1. This CDR3 comprises 17 residues. CDR1 SGHRS and CDR2 YFSETQ come from the germline V gene. CDR3 in amino acids: CASSLVITGDPYNEQFF. CDR3 bases: TGCGCCAGCAGTTTGGTCATAACAGGGGACCCCTACAATGAGCAGTTCTTC. The full variable domain, rest sourced from reference TRBV5-1 and TRBJ2-1, is KAGVTQTPRYLIKTRGQQVTLSCSPISGHRSVSWYQQTPGQGLQFLFEYFSETQRNKGNFPGRFSGRQFSNSRSEMNVSTLELGDSALYLCASSLVITGDPYNEQFFGPGTRLTVL.

The DNA for the CDR3 is TGCGCCAGCAGCTTGTCCAGCCCGGCCCCCAGGAGCTATGGCTACACCTTC. Its translation is CASSLSSPAPRSYGYTF. The J gene is TRBJ1-2, the V gene TRBV5-1; no clear D gene. The CDR3 has 17 residues. Trimming stripped 1 base from V and 4 bases from J, with 20 bases between. Germline V gene sequence: CDR1 SGHRS, CDR2 YFSETQ.